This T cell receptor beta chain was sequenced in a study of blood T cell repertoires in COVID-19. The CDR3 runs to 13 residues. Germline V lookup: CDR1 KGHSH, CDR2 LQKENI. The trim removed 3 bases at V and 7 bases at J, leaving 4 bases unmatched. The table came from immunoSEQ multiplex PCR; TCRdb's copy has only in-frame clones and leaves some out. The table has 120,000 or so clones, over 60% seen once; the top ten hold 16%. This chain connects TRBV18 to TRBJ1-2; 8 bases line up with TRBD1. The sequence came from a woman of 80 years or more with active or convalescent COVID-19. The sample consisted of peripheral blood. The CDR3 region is CASSPGQGGGYTF. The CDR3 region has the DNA TGTGCCAGCTCACCCGGACAGGGTGGTGGCTACACCTTC.